This entry features one T cell receptor beta chain sequence. The sample is drawn from a study of beta chain features in type 1 diabetes. Expressed TCRB transcripts got sequenced, as all isolated RNA was reverse transcribed. Profiling relied on immunoSEQ multiplex PCR, and the TCRdb table lists in-frame clones only, not all of them. The sample shows around 250,000 clones, roughly 14% of them seen only once. The CDR3 runs to 14 residues. The V end lost 3 bases, the J end lost 4 bases, and 11 bases lay between the germline ends. Germline-derived CDR1 and CDR2 are SGHNT and YENEEA. The TCR originated in a woman between 40 and 50 years old in good health. The sequenced sample consisted of naive CD4+ T cells from blood. The chain carries TRBV11-3 and TRBJ2-3, with TRBD2 as a possible D gene (6 bases). CDR3 sequence (DNA): TGTGCCAGCAGCTTCGGAGGGAGCGCAGATACGCAGTATTTT. Its translation: CASSFGGSADTQYF. The whole variable domain, remainder taken from reference TRBV11-3 and TRBJ2-3, is EAGVVQSPRYKIIEKKQPVAFWCNPISGHNTLYWYLQNLGQGPELLIRYENEEAVDDSQLPKDRFSAERLKGVDSTLKIQPAELGDSAVYLCASSFGGSADTQYFGPGTRLTVL.